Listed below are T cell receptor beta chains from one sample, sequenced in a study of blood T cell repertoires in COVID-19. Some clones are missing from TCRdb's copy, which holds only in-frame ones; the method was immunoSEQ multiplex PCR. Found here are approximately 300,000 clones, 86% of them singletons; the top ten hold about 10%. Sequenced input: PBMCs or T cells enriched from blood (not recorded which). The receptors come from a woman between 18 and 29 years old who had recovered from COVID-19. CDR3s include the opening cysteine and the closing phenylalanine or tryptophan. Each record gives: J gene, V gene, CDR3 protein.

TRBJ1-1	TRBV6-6	CASSGGLKTEAFF
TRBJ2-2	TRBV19	CASSIKAPPNTGELFF
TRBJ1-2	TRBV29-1	CSVVGQGAWGYTF
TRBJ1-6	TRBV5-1	CASSLVEGTNSPLHF
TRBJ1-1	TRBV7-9	CASSLIGEGRAFF
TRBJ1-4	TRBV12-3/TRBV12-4	CASSPGLGGKLFF
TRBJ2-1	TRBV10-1	CASSEGSGGYNEQFF
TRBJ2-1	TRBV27	CASSSGQTYNEQFF
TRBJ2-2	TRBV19	CASSPGLAGGRTGELFF
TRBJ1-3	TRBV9	CASSVGSSGNTIYF
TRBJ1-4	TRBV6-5	CASRPGQGAGKLFF
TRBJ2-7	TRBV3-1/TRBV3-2	CASSQGEEGAAYEQYF
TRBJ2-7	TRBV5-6	CASSLEGSYEQYF
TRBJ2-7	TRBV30	CAWSLTQLSSYEQYF
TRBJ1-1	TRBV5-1	CASSLSAGLNTEAFF
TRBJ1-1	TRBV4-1	CASSQDFTVEAFF
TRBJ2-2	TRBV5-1	CASSSQGWANTGELFF
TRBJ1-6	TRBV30	CAWKTLRGDRGNSPLHF
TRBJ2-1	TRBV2	CASTGTGDNEQFF
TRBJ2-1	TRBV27	CASSLLAGVWNEQFF
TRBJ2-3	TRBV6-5	CASRSSGSRDTQYF
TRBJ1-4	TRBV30	CAWSAGDSGSEKLFF
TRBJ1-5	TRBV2	CASRGTGGSNQPQHF
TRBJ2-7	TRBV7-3	CASSVRQGDTWQYF
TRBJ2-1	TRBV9	CASSLSSSGRASEQFF
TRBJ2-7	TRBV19	CASASRGQSASYEQYF
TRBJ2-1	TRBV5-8	CASSLGPSMSNEQFF
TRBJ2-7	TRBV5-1	CASSLGTGMNEQYF
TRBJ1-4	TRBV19	CASQGDREKLFF
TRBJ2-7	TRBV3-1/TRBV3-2	CASSQDAEQYF
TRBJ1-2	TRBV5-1	CASSLGTGSYGYTF
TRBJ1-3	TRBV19	CASSPARSPPGNTIYF
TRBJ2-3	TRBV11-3	CASNLGTSGVDTQYF
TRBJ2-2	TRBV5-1	CASSVWGSGNTGELFF
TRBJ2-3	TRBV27	CASSRWDRETDTQYF
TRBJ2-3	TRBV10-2	CASSESGLSTDTQYF
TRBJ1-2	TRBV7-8	CASSLAGTGEDYGYTF
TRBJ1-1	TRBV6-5	CASTATGSEAFF
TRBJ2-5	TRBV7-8	CASSSQRGGRETQYF
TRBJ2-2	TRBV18	CASSPYAGEAGELFF
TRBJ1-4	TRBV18	CASSPRVATNEKLFF
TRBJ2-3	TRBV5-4	CASSLEWQGVADTQYF
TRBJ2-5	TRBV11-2	CASTPSGVRETQYF
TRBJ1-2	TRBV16	CASSPGQGEDYTF
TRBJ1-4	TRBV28	CASSQTGQANEKLFF
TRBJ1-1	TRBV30	CAWTLNQAAEAFF
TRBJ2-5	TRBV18	CASSLDRQETQYF
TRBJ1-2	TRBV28	CASSYRETGYGYTF
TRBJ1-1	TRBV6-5	CASSSPGTANTEAFF
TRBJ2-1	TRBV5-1	CASSLVAGAYNEQFF
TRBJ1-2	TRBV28	CASSSGTNYGYTF
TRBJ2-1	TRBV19	CASSRTPGTSAYNEQFF
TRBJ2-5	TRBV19	CASSIRGQEETQYF
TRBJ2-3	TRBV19	CASSIRDTGANTDTQYF
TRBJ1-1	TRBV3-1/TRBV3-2	CASSQVAGWNTEAFF
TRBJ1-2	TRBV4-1	CASSHGTGKNYGYTF
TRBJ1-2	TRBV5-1	CASRPGTGRTTDYGYTF
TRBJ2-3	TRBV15	CATSRDISSGLADSTDTQYF
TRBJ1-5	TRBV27	CASSFPSYREDF
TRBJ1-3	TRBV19	CASANSRGSSGNTIYF